The 13 T cell receptor beta chains below all came from one sample that was sequenced in a study of cytomegalovirus exposure and HLA in healthy donors. Vbeta (60) and Jbeta (13) primers were used in the PCR. Sequenced by immunoSEQ multiplex PCR; TCRdb stores in-frame clones only, minus some. This sample yields 140,000 to 150,000 clones, of which approximately 84% are seen a single time; 9% to 10% belongs to the top ten. Source material: PBMCs. These TCRs come from a woman aged 60-70 years in good health and CMV-seropositive.

This chain uses TRBV28 with TRBJ2-7; D is ambiguous. V was shortened by 5 bases and J by 2 bases, with 7 bases between the two germline ends. The CDR3 is 12 amino acids. CDR1 and CDR2 from the germline V gene are MDHEN and SYDVKM. The CDR3, as DNA: TGTGCCAGCAGTGGCTCGCCCTACGAGCAGTACTTC. It codes for CASSGSPYEQYF.

As to this clone: At one boundary the junction diverges from the germline segment, which might be a read error. The chain links TRBV6-6 to TRBJ1-5; D not resolved. This CDR3 is 15 amino acids long. The V gene's germline CDR1 is MNHNY and CDR2 SVGAGI (reference sequence). CDR3 coding DNA: TGTGCCAGCAGTCGCGAATCTCTTAGCCATCAGCCCCAGCATTTT. Its protein is CASSRESLSHQPQHF.

The chain has TRBV25-1 and TRBJ2-1, with D possibly matching TRBD2 (7 bases). CDR1 is MGHDK, CDR2 SYGVNS, per germline. The CDR3 runs to 13 residues. V lost 10 bases, J lost 9 bases, and 19 bases lay in between. CDR3: CATGPRGAGEQFF. The CDR3 coding sequence is TGTGCCACCGGGCCTCGGGGGGCCGGTGAGCAGTTCTTC.

This clone has a single count. This chain links TRBV7-3 with TRBJ2-2, with D tentatively TRBD2 (5 bases). Germline V gene data show CDR1 as SGHTA and CDR2 as FQGTGA. CDR3 length: 15 residues. Trimming shortened V by 5 bases and J by 5 bases, and 15 bases separated the two germline ends. CDR3 in DNA: TGTGCCAGCAGCCCCAATCTAGCAAGAACCGGGGAGCTGTTTTTT. As protein: CASSPNLARTGELFF.

The chain links TRBV28 to TRBJ2-5, with D maybe TRBD2 (6 bases). CDR3 length equals 13 residues. From germline, CDR1 is MDHEN and CDR2 SYDVKM. Deletions cut 8 bases from V and 3 bases from J, with 13 bases between. The CDR3 reads CASAGLAKETQYF. CDR3 nucleotides: TGTGCCAGCGCGGGACTGGCTAAAGAGACCCAGTACTTC. Full variable domain (outside the CDR3, taken from reference TRBV28 and TRBJ2-5): DVKVTQSSRYLVKRTGEKVFLECVQDMDHENMFWYRQDPGLGLRLIYFSYDVKMKEKGDIPEGYSVSREKKERFSLILESASTNQTSMYLCASAGLAKETQYFGPGTRLLVL.

The rearrangement joins TRBV4-3 to TRBJ2-4; no definite D call. V lost 1 base, J lost 2 bases, and 9 bases lay in between. Germline-derived CDR1 and CDR2 are LGHNA and YSLEER. CDR3 length: 15 residues. Here the CDR3 DNA reads TGCGCCAGCAGCCAAGTAGGAGAGACCAAAAACATTCAGTACTTC. This sequence encodes CASSQVGETKNIQYF.

In its sample, this clone was seen a few times. The rearrangement joins TRBV5-1 to TRBJ2-7; 9 nucleotides align to TRBD1. The CDR3 is 14 residues long. Unmatched junction bases numbered 6, after V lost 5 bases and J lost 3 bases. Germline V gene lookup returns CDR1 SGHRS and CDR2 YFSETQ. CDR3 bases: TGCGCCAGCAGGAGACAGGGGGAAGGCTACGAGCAGTACTTC. Amino acid sequence: CASRRQGEGYEQYF.

V usage is TRBV7-2 and J usage is TRBJ2-7; D gene ambiguous. There are 14 residues in the CDR3. The V gene's germline CDR1 is SGHTA and CDR2 FQGNSA. The germline V and J ends were trimmed by 2 bases and 1 base, with 9 bases remaining between them. The CDR3 nucleotides are TGTGCCAGCAGCTTAATGGGCCCTTCCTACGAGCAGTACTTC. Translated: CASSLMGPSYEQYF.

The chain carries TRBV27 and TRBJ1-2; TRBD1 might be the D (6 bases). V lost 5 bases, J lost 4 bases, and 17 bases lay in between. Looked up from germline, CDR1 is MNHEY and CDR2 is SMNVEV (reference sequence). CDR3 length: 15 amino acids. CDR3 residues: CASSPTPTGTYGYTF. The CDR3 DNA is TGTGCCAGCAGTCCCACCCCGACAGGCACCTATGGCTACACCTTC.

The chain carries TRBV5-1 and TRBJ1-1, with D hard to call. Germline assignment: CDR1 SGHRS and CDR2 YFSETQ. This CDR3 spans 12 amino acids. V lost 0 bases, J lost 4 bases, and 4 bases lay in between. CDR3 nucleotide sequence: TGCGCCAGCAGCTTGGTCGGCACTGAAGCTTTCTTT. Amino acid sequence: CASSLVGTEAFF. Full variable domain (rest looked up from reference TRBV5-1 and TRBJ1-1): KAGVTQTPRYLIKTRGQQVTLSCSPISGHRSVSWYQQTPGQGLQFLFEYFSETQRNKGNFPGRFSGRQFSNSRSEMNVSTLELGDSALYLCASSLVGTEAFFGQGTRLTVV.

The rearrangement links TRBV15 to TRBJ2-2; D not resolved. Deletions cut 0 bases from V and 8 bases from J, with 16 bases between. This CDR3 has 16 amino acids. Germline-derived CDR1 and CDR2 are LNHNV and YYDKDF (reference sequence). In DNA, the CDR3 is TGTGCCACCAGCAGAGATATGGTCCTACGTACGGGGGAGCTGTTTTTT. Amino acid sequence: CATSRDMVLRTGELFF.

This clone was counted between two and nine times. This sample also contains other DNA sequences that code for the same CDR3. The chain has TRBV7-9 and TRBJ1-2; the match to TRBD1 covers 10 bases. Trimming cost V 4 bases and J 3 bases; bases outside gene matches: 2. This CDR3 has 14 amino acids. CDR1 is SEHNR and CDR2 is FQNEAQ in the germline V gene (reference sequence). The CDR3: CASSSTGGDYGYTF. The DNA for the CDR3 is TGTGCCAGCAGCTCGACAGGGGGCGACTATGGCTACACCTTC.

This chain joins TRBV6-5 and TRBJ1-1; 11 bases are a match to TRBD1. The CDR3 loop spans 15 amino acids. Germline V gene data show CDR1 as MNHEY and CDR2 as SVGAGI. With V trimmed by 7 bases and J by 4 bases, 8 bases remained unmatched. The CDR3 protein is CASTSPGTGGTEAFF. The CDR3 DNA is TGTGCCAGCACCTCACCCGGGACAGGGGGCACTGAAGCTTTCTTT.